Each of the 17 T cell receptor beta chains below was sequenced from the same sample in a study of shared clonotypes between healthy human individuals. Sequenced by immunoSEQ multiplex PCR; TCRdb stores in-frame clones only, minus some. The table includes approximately 980,000 clones, over 60% detected once. The sequenced material came from memory CD4+ T cells sorted from blood. Subset in this sample: CD45RA-negative fraction. These receptors all stem from a man between 18 and 35 years old in good health.

This chain uses TRBV5-4 with TRBJ2-5; the D gene is possibly TRBD2 (5 bases). Trimming stripped 10 bases from V and 5 bases from J, with 18 bases between. Germline V lookup: CDR1 SGHNT, CDR2 YYREEE (reference sequence). This CDR3 spans 13 amino acids. CDR3 protein: CAFLGAGGETQYF. As DNA, the CDR3 is TGTGCCTTCCTGGGAGCCGGCGGGGAGACCCAGTACTTC.

V usage is TRBV5-1 and J usage is TRBJ1-2, with unresolved D. The CDR3 runs to 14 residues. Trimming removed 0 bases from V and 4 bases from J, with 10 bases in between. The V gene's germline CDR1 is SGHRS and CDR2 YFSETQ. The CDR3 reads CASSLEAESYGYTF. The CDR3 DNA is TGCGCCAGCAGCTTGGAGGCGGAATCCTATGGCTACACCTTC.

This clone has only one observation. CDR3 sequence reads: CASHGGTASSYEQYF. The CDR3 DNA sequence: TGTGCCAGCCATGGAGGGACAGCTAGCTCCTACGAGCAGTACTTC. The chain employs TRBV2 and TRBJ2-7; a weak D match, TRBD1 (7 bases). The germline V and J ends were trimmed by 8 bases and 0 bases, with 17 bases remaining between them. Germline V lookup: CDR1 SNHLY, CDR2 FYNNEI. The CDR3 runs 15 residues.

The chain links TRBV10-2 to TRBJ2-2; TRBD1 matches at 10 bases. After removal of 4 bases from V and 4 bases from J, the junction contained 12 bases not matched to a gene. This CDR3 is 18 amino acids long. Germline lookup yields CDR1 WSHSY and CDR2 SAAADI. For the CDR3, the DNA is TGCGCCAGCAGTGGAACCCTCACCGGGACAGGGGCCACCGGGGAGCTGTTTTTT. Its translation is CASSGTLTGTGATGELFF.

This clone came up once. The gene calls are TRBV7-9 and TRBJ2-2; 10 nucleotides match TRBD1. J lost 3 bases, V lost 7 bases, and 11 bases had no gene match. The CDR3 consists of 17 residues. The germline CDR1 and CDR2 sequences are SEHNR and FQNEAQ (reference sequence). CDR3 loop: CASNRGKGQGDTGELFF. The CDR3 DNA sequence: TGTGCCAGCAACCGCGGAAAAGGACAGGGGGACACCGGGGAGCTGTTTTTT.

This chain connects TRBV5-1 to TRBJ2-7; 7 bases align to TRBD2. This CDR3 contains 14 residues. Germline V lookup: CDR1 SGHRS, CDR2 YFSETQ. The V segment lost 6 bases and the J segment 4 bases; nucleotides outside the gene matches: 10. The CDR3 region is CASKGGSGGYEQYF. The CDR3 DNA follows: TGCGCCAGCAAAGGCGGGAGCGGCGGGTACGAGCAGTACTTC.

The rearrangement joins TRBV6-4 to TRBJ1-2, with D possibly being TRBD1 (5 bases). The V and J ends lost 8 bases and 2 bases respectively, with 12 bases between them. Looked up from germline, CDR1 is MRHNA and CDR2 is SNTAGT. The CDR3 sequence is 13 residues long. The CDR3 nucleotides read TGTGCCAGCTCAAGTGGACAAAACTATGGCTACACCTTC. This codes for CASSSGQNYGYTF.

The rearrangement joins TRBV30 to TRBJ1-5, with D perhaps matching TRBD1 (5 bases). The germline V gene encodes CDR1 GTSNPN and CDR2 SVGIG (reference sequence). The CDR3 is 15 amino acids. Between the trimmed V and J ends, which lost 2 bases and 3 bases, there was a span of 14 bases. CDR3 residues: CAWSRGIVTNQPQHF. The DNA for the CDR3 is TGTGCCTGGAGTAGGGGAATAGTCACCAATCAGCCCCAGCATTTT.

The CDR3 region is CASSSTADRAAFF. CDR3 in DNA: TGTGCCAGCAGCTCTACAGCGGACAGGGCGGCTTTCTTT. The genes are TRBV9 and TRBJ1-1, with 8 bases matching TRBD1. The CDR3 contains 13 residues. The germline CDR1 and CDR2 sequences are SGDLS and YYNGEE. Trimming cost V 4 bases and J 11 bases; bases outside gene matches: 10.

This chain connects TRBV11-2 to TRBJ2-3; 7 nucleotides align to TRBD1. In germline, CDR1 is SGHAT, CDR2 FQNNGV. There are 14 residues in the CDR3. Unmatched junction bases numbered 5, after V lost 4 bases and J lost 4 bases. CDR3 region: CASSSDRLADTQYF. CDR3 DNA sequence: TGTGCCAGCAGCTCGGACAGGCTCGCAGATACGCAGTATTTT.

In this sample, this clone turned up many times. The gene calls are TRBV28 and TRBJ1-2; D unclear. The germline gives CDR1 MDHEN, CDR2 SYDVKM. The CDR3 contains 13 residues. V lost 7 bases and J 8 bases, leaving 17 bases between the germline ends. DNA of the CDR3: TGTGCCAGCACCACGCGGGGTTCGGAGGGCTACACCTTC. Its translation: CASTTRGSEGYTF.

The chain uses TRBV30 and TRBJ2-1; TRBD1 might be the D (6 bases). The CDR3 runs 12 residues. CDR1 is GTSNPN and CDR2 is SVGIG in the germline V gene (reference sequence). The V end was cut by 4 bases, the J end by 5 bases, with 9 bases between. The chain's CDR3 is CAWNGQNNEQFF. In nucleotides, the CDR3 is TGTGCCTGGAACGGACAGAACAATGAGCAGTTCTTC.

V and J are TRBV15 and TRBJ1-4; D gene uncertain. CDR1 and CDR2 from the germline V gene are LNHNV and YYDKDF (reference sequence). The V gene lost 6 bases and the J gene lost 0 bases, with 11 bases spanning the gap. CDR3 size: 15 residues. The chain's CDR3 is CATRPTVATNEKLFF. CDR3 in DNA: TGTGCCACCAGACCGACGGTGGCAACTAATGAAAAACTGTTTTTT.

This chain connects TRBV19 to TRBJ1-6; 7 positions agree with TRBD1. The V segment lost 3 bases and the J segment 8 bases; nucleotides outside the gene matches: 10. The CDR3 length is 16 residues. In germline, CDR1 is LNHDA, CDR2 SQIVND (reference sequence). CDR3 nucleotide sequence: TGTGCCAGTAGTATTGGAATAGGGGGCGCCTATTCACCCCTCCACTTT. This codes for CASSIGIGGAYSPLHF.

J is TRBJ2-2 and V is TRBV5-1; 11 nucleotides line up with TRBD2. J gave up 8 bases and V 1 base, and 7 bases lay outside the gene matches. This CDR3 is 16 amino acids long. Germline lookup yields CDR1 SGHRS and CDR2 YFSETQ. CDR3 bases: TGCGCCAGCAGCTTGTCTAGCGGGAGGTCGATGGGGGAGCTGTTTTTT. It translates to CASSLSSGRSMGELFF.

The gene calls are TRBV7-2 and TRBJ1-2, with D maybe TRBD1 (6 bases). V shed 5 bases and J shed 4 bases, with 17 bases lying between them. In germline, CDR1 is SGHTA, CDR2 FQGNSA. The CDR3 has 15 residues. CDR3: CASSLMMGQIYGYTF. CDR3 in DNA: TGTGCCAGCAGCCTTATGATGGGACAAATCTATGGCTACACCTTC.

The chain couples TRBV5-6 to TRBJ1-5; the D gene is possibly TRBD1 (6 bases). The CDR3 is made up of 14 amino acids. The ends were cut back, 1 base at V and 4 bases at J, with 9 bases in the middle. Germline CDR1 and CDR2: SGHDT and YYEEEE. CDR3 DNA: TGTGCCAGCAGCTTGAACAGGGTTAATCAGCCCCAGCATTTT. Its translation is CASSLNRVNQPQHF.